This T cell receptor beta chain was captured in a study of T-cell memory formation after mild COVID-19. Study-level points and caveats: SARS-CoV-2 specificity was not confirmed for second-wave clones peaking on day 37.

The table lists this clonotype with a few counts. Antigen unknown. Germline values: CDR1 SGHTA, CDR2 FQGNSA. The CDR3 extends over 14 amino acids. V lost 6 bases, J lost 4 bases, and 15 bases lay in between. 5'RACE primed at constant segments yielded TCR alpha and TCR beta cDNA libraries bearing sample barcodes and UMIs. TCRdb independently ran MiXCR on the 5' RACE reads; one entry per CDR3 protein. This table has about 470,000 distinct CDR3 sequences, about 20% appearing once. The clonotype originates from an adult woman who had mild COVID-19 (a few samples of this study predate the infection). Cell type and time point are not known. This chain uses TRBV7-2 with TRBJ1-2, with D possibly matching TRBD1 (6 bases). The sequenced sample consisted of PBMCs or a T cell subset sorted from them (not recorded which). The CDR3 DNA reads TGTGCCAGCAGTCGAGACAGGCCTTTCTATGGCTACACCTTC. It codes for CASSRDRPFYGYTF.